A selection of T cell receptor beta chains follows, all from one sample in a study of blood T cell repertoires in COVID-19. Profiled with immunoSEQ multiplex PCR; TCRdb holds only in-frame clones, not every one. The sample contains 350,000 to 450,000 clones, about 89% of which appear only once. Sequenced sample: PBMCs or T cells enriched from blood (not recorded which). These receptors all stem from a man in his forties in a cohort exposed to, infected with or recovered from COVID-19 (not recorded which). Each CDR3 is given with its conserved first and last residue. D genes are given only for firm matches. Some rows have no size entry. The others give once, few or many, or a class for an expanded clone.

>TRBJ1-6|-|-|TRBV3-1/TRBV3-2
TGTGCCAGCAGCCAAGACTCGGCTCAGGGACCCCTCCACTTT
CASSQDSAQGPLHF
>TRBJ2-2|-|-|TRBV9
TGTGCCAGCAGCGTACACGGTCAGCGGCAGAACACCGGGGAGCTGTTTTTT
CASSVHGQRQNTGELFF
>TRBJ2-7|-|-|TRBV18
TGTGCCAGCTCACCAGGATACTACTACGAGCAGTACTTC
CASSPGYYYEQYF
>TRBJ1-1|TRBD1|-|TRBV30
TGTGCCTGGAGTCTCCGGGACAGGAACACTGAAGCTTTCTTT
CAWSLRDRNTEAFF
>TRBJ1-5|-|-|TRBV12-3/TRBV12-4
TGTGCCAGCAGTTTGAACCGAGATCAGCCCCAGCATTTT
CASSLNRDQPQHF
>TRBJ2-7|-|-|TRBV10-3
TGTGCCATCCGGAGCGCTAGCTCCTACGAGCAGTACTTC
CAIRSASSYEQYF
>TRBJ1-6|-|-|TRBV28
TGTGCCAGCAGCTGGGGAGGGGATTCACCCCTCCACTTT
CASSWGGDSPLHF
>TRBJ1-3|-|-|TRBV30
TGTGCCTGGAGACCGGCGGGCTCTGGAAACACCATATATTTT
CAWRPAGSGNTIYF
>TRBJ1-6|TRBD1|-|TRBV18
TGTGCCAGCTCATCGATGAGTGGACAGGCAGGGGGATCACCCCTCCACTTT
CASSSMSGQAGGSPLHF
>TRBJ2-5|TRBD2|-|TRBV4-1
TGCGCCAGCAGCCAGACCTCTAGACCGGGGGCTAGCGGGAATCAAGAGACCCAGTACTTC
CASSQTSRPGASGNQETQYF
>TRBJ2-1|TRBD1|-|TRBV5-1
TGCGCCAGCAGGGCCGGGACAGAGACCTACAATGAGCAGTTCTTC
CASRAGTETYNEQFF
>TRBJ1-2|TRBD1|-|TRBV10-1
TGCGCCAGCAGTGAGCCCATGGGACAGGTAAACGTTGGCTACACCTTC
CASSEPMGQVNVGYTF
>TRBJ2-2|TRBD2|-|TRBV11-2
TGTGCCAGCAGCACTAGCGGATACACCGGGGAGCTGTTTTTT
CASSTSGYTGELFF
>TRBJ2-1|TRBD1|-|TRBV28
TGTGCCAGCAGTTGGGGACAGATGTACAATGAGCAGTTCTTC
CASSWGQMYNEQFF
>TRBJ2-3|-|-|TRBV30
TGTGCCTGGAGTTTAGCGGAGAAGACTACGCAGTATTTT
CAWSLAEKTTQYF
>TRBJ1-5|-|-|TRBV2
TGTGCCAGCAGTGATCAGGGCCTGGTCGGCAATCAGCCCCAGCATTTT
CASSDQGLVGNQPQHF
>TRBJ1-2|TRBD1|-|TRBV6-1
TGTGCCAGCAGTGAAGGACAGGGAAAGGACTATGGCTACACCTTC
CASSEGQGKDYGYTF
>TRBJ2-5|-|-|TRBV5-4
TGTGCCAGCAGCTTGGCCGGCGGGGTGCAAGAGACCCAGTACTTC
CASSLAGGVQETQYF
>TRBJ2-7|-|-|TRBV27
TGTGCCAGCAGTCTCGTCCCGGGGTCCGATTATCCTAATGAGCAGTACTTC
CASSLVPGSDYPNEQYF
>TRBJ1-3|TRBD1|-|TRBV5-1
TGCGCCAGCAGCTTGGGGGACAGTGGAAACACCATATATTTT
CASSLGDSGNTIYF
>TRBJ2-1|TRBD2|few|TRBV7-2
TGTGCCAGCAGCCAGATGGCGGGAGAAGTAGAGCAGTTCTTC
CASSQMAGEVEQFF
>TRBJ1-6|-|-|TRBV19
TGTGCCAGTAGCGTACAGGGTCCTGCGGCACCCCTCCACTTT
CASSVQGPAAPLHF
>TRBJ1-2|TRBD1|once|TRBV2
TGTGCCAGCAGGACAGGGCAGACCTATGGCTACACCTTC
CASRTGQTYGYTF
>TRBJ1-2|-|-|TRBV7-8
TGTGCCAGCAGCTTAGAGGGACTGTACTATGGCTACACCTTC
CASSLEGLYYGYTF
>TRBJ2-1|-|-|TRBV5-8
TGTGCCAGCACCACAGGGGGGAGGGCCTCCTACAATGAGCAGTTCTTC
CASTTGGRASYNEQFF
>TRBJ1-2|TRBD1|-|TRBV12-5
TGTGCTAGTGGTTACACAGGGGAAGCTAACTATGGCTACACCTTC
CASGYTGEANYGYTF
>TRBJ1-2|TRBD1|-|TRBV5-5
TGTGCCAGCAGCCCGAAGTGGGACAGGCCGGGCTACACCTTC
CASSPKWDRPGYTF
>TRBJ2-1|TRBD1|once|TRBV28
TGTGCCAGCAGTCCGACAGGGGGCCTAGGTGAGCAGTTCTTC
CASSPTGGLGEQFF
>TRBJ2-1|-|once|TRBV11-3
TGTGCCAGCAGCTTAGTTCCGACGGGCTCCTACAATGAGCAGTTCTTC
CASSLVPTGSYNEQFF
>TRBJ2-1|TRBD2|-|TRBV28
TGTGCCAGCAGTTTGGGTGGGACTAGCGGGAGTTATGAGCAGTTCTTC
CASSLGGTSGSYEQFF
>TRBJ2-1|TRBD2|-|TRBV20-1
TGCAGTGCGGTAGCGGGACCGTTGCGGTTCTTC
CSAVAGPLRFF